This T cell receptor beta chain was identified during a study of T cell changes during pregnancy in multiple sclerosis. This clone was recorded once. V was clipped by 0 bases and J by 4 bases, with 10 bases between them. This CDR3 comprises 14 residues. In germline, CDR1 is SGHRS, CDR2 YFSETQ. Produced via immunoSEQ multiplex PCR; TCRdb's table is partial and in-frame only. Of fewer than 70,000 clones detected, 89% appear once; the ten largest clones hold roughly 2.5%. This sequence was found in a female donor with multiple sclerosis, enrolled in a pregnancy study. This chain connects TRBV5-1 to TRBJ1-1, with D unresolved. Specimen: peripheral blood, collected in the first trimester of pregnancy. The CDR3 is CASSLAGDFTEAFF. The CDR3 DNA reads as TGCGCCAGCAGCTTGGCCGGGGATTTCACTGAAGCTTTCTTT.